Listed here are 2 T cell receptor beta chains from one sample, sequenced in a study of blood T cell repertoires in COVID-19 (dated by TCRdb to the early 2020s). The library was made by the immunoSEQ multiplex PCR assay. This immuneACCESS table, as held by TCRdb, lists in-frame sequences with V and J called but not all clones. Of the missing ones, under half trace to an unresolved V gene in checked studies; the others have no known cause. The table for this sample lists hundreds of thousands of clones; over 75% of them were counted only once. The leading ten clones occupy 0.95% to 1.3% of the sample. The sequencing input was PBMCs or T cells enriched from blood (not recorded which). These receptors were collected from a young man who had recovered from COVID-19.

The CDR3 bases are TGTGCCAGCTCACCACGGGACTATCGTAACACCGGGGAGCTGTTTTTT. This translates into CASSPRDYRNTGELFF. This sequence joins TRBV18 and TRBJ2-2, with 7 bases fitting TRBD2. Trimming took 1 base from V and 2 from J; bases not matched to a gene: 4. Germline V gene sequence: CDR1 KGHSH, CDR2 LQKENI. The CDR3 is made up of 16 amino acids. The full variable domain, in which reference TRBV18 and TRBJ2-2 provide the parts outside the CDR3, is NAGVMQNPRHLVRRRGQEARLRCSPMKGHSHVYWYRQLPEEGLKFMVYLQKENIIDESGMPKERFSAEFPKEGPSILRIQQVVRGDSAAYFCASSPRDYRNTGELFFGEGSRLTVL.

J is TRBJ1-1 and V is TRBV6-5, with D tentatively TRBD1 (6 bases). Germline V lookup: CDR1 MNHEY, CDR2 SVGAGI. V lost 8 bases and J 0 bases, leaving 13 bases between the germline ends. The CDR3 spans 14 residues. In DNA form, the CDR3 reads TGTGCCAGCGGGGGCAACCCAATGAACACTGAAGCTTTCTTT. It yields the protein CASGGNPMNTEAFF.